Listed below are T cell receptor beta chains from one sample, sequenced in a study of blood T cell repertoires in COVID-19. Clones were sequenced by immunoSEQ multiplex PCR, and TCRdb holds only the in-frame ones, with some missing. There are roughly 70,000 clones in the sample; more than 65% occur only once, and about 4.4% lies in the top ten. Sample: peripheral blood. These receptors were taken from a woman aged 55-70 years with acute or convalescent COVID-19. Both conserved end residues are trimmed from each CDR3. Each record gives: V gene, CDR3 length, J gene, CDR3 protein.

v_call: TRBV21-1
cdr3_length: 14
j_call: TRBJ2-4
cdr3_aa: ASSKASEIAKNIQY

v_call: TRBV7-3
cdr3_length: 12
j_call: TRBJ2-3
cdr3_aa: ASSDSQGSDTQY

v_call: TRBV9
cdr3_length: 14
j_call: TRBJ2-3
cdr3_aa: ASSVALQDYTDTQY

v_call: TRBV6-1
cdr3_length: 11
j_call: TRBJ1-2
cdr3_aa: ASSEAPLRGYT

v_call: TRBV7-9
cdr3_length: 14
j_call: TRBJ1-1
cdr3_aa: ASSDSNRGDNTEAF

v_call: TRBV4-1
cdr3_length: 12
j_call: TRBJ2-6
cdr3_aa: ASSLEAGANVLT

v_call: TRBV9
cdr3_length: 14
j_call: TRBJ1-6
cdr3_aa: ASSVGGGSDNSPLH

v_call: TRBV5-1
cdr3_length: 13
j_call: TRBJ2-7
cdr3_aa: ASSLGAQKTYEQY

v_call: TRBV18
cdr3_length: 12
j_call: TRBJ1-2
cdr3_aa: ASSPETGGYGYT

v_call: TRBV19
cdr3_length: 12
j_call: TRBJ1-1
cdr3_aa: ASTQTQGPTEAF

v_call: TRBV19
cdr3_length: 12
j_call: TRBJ1-2
cdr3_aa: ASSTNMGGYGYT

v_call: TRBV2
cdr3_length: 11
j_call: TRBJ1-1
cdr3_aa: ASNRDRSPEAF

v_call: TRBV10-2
cdr3_length: 13
j_call: TRBJ2-1
cdr3_aa: ASSELAGAYNEQF

v_call: TRBV7-3
cdr3_length: 11
j_call: TRBJ2-5
cdr3_aa: ASSSYAEETQY

v_call: TRBV2
cdr3_length: 15
j_call: TRBJ2-7
cdr3_aa: ASSDGVAGARIYEQY

v_call: TRBV9
cdr3_length: 14
j_call: TRBJ2-5
cdr3_aa: ASSVDLGLGKETQY

v_call: TRBV19
cdr3_length: 14
j_call: TRBJ1-5
cdr3_aa: ASSISRGAGNQPQH

v_call: TRBV5-4
cdr3_length: 13
j_call: TRBJ2-5
cdr3_aa: ASSLAIQGTVTQY

v_call: TRBV5-1
cdr3_length: 15
j_call: TRBJ2-1
cdr3_aa: ASSRTLAGGEGNEQF

v_call: TRBV29-1
cdr3_length: 13
j_call: TRBJ2-3
cdr3_aa: SASSWDTFTDTQY

v_call: TRBV3-1/TRBV3-2
cdr3_length: 14
j_call: TRBJ2-5
cdr3_aa: ASSQEARWRPETQY

v_call: TRBV4-2
cdr3_length: 14
j_call: TRBJ1-4
cdr3_aa: ASSQDGRTGNEKLF

v_call: TRBV5-4
cdr3_length: 12
j_call: TRBJ1-1
cdr3_aa: ASSLGLLNTEAF

v_call: TRBV27
cdr3_length: 12
j_call: TRBJ2-7
cdr3_aa: ASSRPGQGVEQY

v_call: TRBV19
cdr3_length: 12
j_call: TRBJ2-5
cdr3_aa: ASSGTSGGETQY

v_call: TRBV10-3
cdr3_length: 11
j_call: TRBJ1-2
cdr3_aa: AIRGTGVDGYT

v_call: TRBV5-6
cdr3_length: 16
j_call: TRBJ1-1
cdr3_aa: ASSYRGQQGLLDTEAF

v_call: TRBV5-1
cdr3_length: 13
j_call: TRBJ2-2
cdr3_aa: ASSSTPGGTGELF

v_call: TRBV9
cdr3_length: 11
j_call: TRBJ2-7
cdr3_aa: ASSVGGQYEQY

v_call: TRBV5-4
cdr3_length: 13
j_call: TRBJ1-1
cdr3_aa: ASSPPGIKNTEAF

v_call: TRBV12-3/TRBV12-4
cdr3_length: 11
j_call: TRBJ2-2
cdr3_aa: ASEALNTGELF

v_call: TRBV10-2
cdr3_length: 12
j_call: TRBJ2-5
cdr3_aa: ASSAGDRGETQY

v_call: TRBV6-5
cdr3_length: 13
j_call: TRBJ2-7
cdr3_aa: ASSLGGAAVVEQY

v_call: TRBV5-1
cdr3_length: 13
j_call: TRBJ1-6
cdr3_aa: ASSAQGAEDSPLH

v_call: TRBV20-1
cdr3_length: 14
j_call: TRBJ1-2
cdr3_aa: SASPIDRAFDYGYT

v_call: TRBV3-1/TRBV3-2
cdr3_length: 14
j_call: TRBJ1-2
cdr3_aa: ASSPWGDRANYGYT

v_call: TRBV3-1/TRBV3-2
cdr3_length: 10
j_call: TRBJ1-1
cdr3_aa: ASSQGDIEAF

v_call: TRBV6-1
cdr3_length: 14
j_call: TRBJ2-3
cdr3_aa: ASSELAGRSTDTQY

v_call: TRBV23-1
cdr3_length: 15
j_call: TRBJ1-2
cdr3_aa: ASSQSRDRRHLYGYT

v_call: TRBV5-1
cdr3_length: 13
j_call: TRBJ2-3
cdr3_aa: ASSSQAGYTDTQY

v_call: TRBV5-1
cdr3_length: 14
j_call: TRBJ1-2
cdr3_aa: ASSLAPGQGGLGYT

v_call: TRBV5-1
cdr3_length: 13
j_call: TRBJ2-1
cdr3_aa: ASSLKAGATNEQF

v_call: TRBV2
cdr3_length: 14
j_call: TRBJ1-4
cdr3_aa: ASSPSLTGVGEKLF

v_call: TRBV6-5
cdr3_length: 12
j_call: TRBJ1-3
cdr3_aa: ASKVRGSGNTIY

v_call: TRBV12-3/TRBV12-4
cdr3_length: 11
j_call: TRBJ2-7
cdr3_aa: ASRMGGHYEQY

v_call: TRBV18
cdr3_length: 12
j_call: TRBJ2-5
cdr3_aa: ASSRRGGQETQY

v_call: TRBV29-1
cdr3_length: 11
j_call: TRBJ2-1
cdr3_aa: SVEPRGSNEQF

v_call: TRBV7-8
cdr3_length: 11
j_call: TRBJ2-7
cdr3_aa: ASSLLPTGEQY

v_call: TRBV11-1
cdr3_length: 12
j_call: TRBJ2-7
cdr3_aa: ASSLEQALGEQY

v_call: TRBV18
cdr3_length: 11
j_call: TRBJ2-7
cdr3_aa: ASSPESGYEQY

v_call: TRBV20-1
cdr3_length: 15
j_call: TRBJ1-6
cdr3_aa: SASNPGSSSYNSPLH

v_call: TRBV9
cdr3_length: 15
j_call: TRBJ1-3
cdr3_aa: ASSALLTGVSGNTIY

v_call: TRBV7-8
cdr3_length: 15
j_call: TRBJ1-5
cdr3_aa: ASSPRDGGNSNQPQH

v_call: TRBV3-1/TRBV3-2
cdr3_length: 13
j_call: TRBJ1-4
cdr3_aa: ASSPRATTNEKLF

v_call: TRBV6-1
cdr3_length: 12
j_call: TRBJ1-2
cdr3_aa: ASSESGQYYGYT

v_call: TRBV11-2
cdr3_length: 12
j_call: TRBJ2-1
cdr3_aa: ASSRGVAYNEQF

v_call: TRBV9
cdr3_length: 10
j_call: TRBJ2-1
cdr3_aa: ASSVDGVEQF

v_call: TRBV15
cdr3_length: 15
j_call: TRBJ2-7
cdr3_aa: ATSRFRGTSGSYEQY